This TCR beta chain was sequenced in a study of control samples from healthy donors and cancer patients. Germline loops: CDR1 ENHRY, CDR2 SYGVKD. The CDR3 length is 15 residues. V was trimmed by 6 bases and J by 4 bases, leaving 13 bases between them. The table came from immunoSEQ multiplex PCR; TCRdb's copy has only in-frame clones and leaves some out. The sample carries about 130,000 clones, 92% recorded once. Input material: PBMCs. This receptor was taken from a man aged 80 or over with head and neck cancer. This chain links TRBV10-3 with TRBJ2-6; possibly TRBD1 for D (5 bases). CDR3 region: CAISIRVSGANVLTF. The CDR3 nucleotides read TGTGCCATCAGCATCAGGGTGTCCGGGGCCAACGTCCTGACTTTC.